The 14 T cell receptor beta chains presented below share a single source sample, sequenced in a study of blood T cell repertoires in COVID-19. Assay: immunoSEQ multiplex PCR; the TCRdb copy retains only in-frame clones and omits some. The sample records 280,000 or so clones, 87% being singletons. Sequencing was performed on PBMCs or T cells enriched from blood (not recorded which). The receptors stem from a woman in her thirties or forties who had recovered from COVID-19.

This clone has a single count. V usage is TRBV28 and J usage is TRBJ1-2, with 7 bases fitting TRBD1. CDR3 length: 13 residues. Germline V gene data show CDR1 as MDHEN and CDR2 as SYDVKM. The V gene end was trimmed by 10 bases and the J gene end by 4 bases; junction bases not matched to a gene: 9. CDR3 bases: TGTGCCACCCGAAGGGGGCCTGGCTATGGCTACACCTTC. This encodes CATRRGPGYGYTF.

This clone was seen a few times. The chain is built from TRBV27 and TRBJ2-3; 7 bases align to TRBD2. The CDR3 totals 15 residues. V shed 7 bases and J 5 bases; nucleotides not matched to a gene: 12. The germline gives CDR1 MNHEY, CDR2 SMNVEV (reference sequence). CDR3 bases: TGTGCCAGCATGTATTGGGGGAGGGAACAAGATACGCAGTATTTT. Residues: CASMYWGREQDTQYF.

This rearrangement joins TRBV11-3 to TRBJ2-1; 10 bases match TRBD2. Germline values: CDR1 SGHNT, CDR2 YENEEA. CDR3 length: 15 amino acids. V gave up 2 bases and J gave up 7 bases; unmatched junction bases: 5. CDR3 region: CASSLPAGGGNEQFF. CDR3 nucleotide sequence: TGTGCCAGCAGCTTACCAGCGGGAGGGGGGAATGAGCAGTTCTTC. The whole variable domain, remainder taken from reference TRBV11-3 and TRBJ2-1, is EAGVVQSPRYKIIEKKQPVAFWCNPISGHNTLYWYLQNLGQGPELLIRYENEEAVDDSQLPKDRFSAERLKGVDSTLKIQPAELGDSAVYLCASSLPAGGGNEQFFGPGTRLTVL.

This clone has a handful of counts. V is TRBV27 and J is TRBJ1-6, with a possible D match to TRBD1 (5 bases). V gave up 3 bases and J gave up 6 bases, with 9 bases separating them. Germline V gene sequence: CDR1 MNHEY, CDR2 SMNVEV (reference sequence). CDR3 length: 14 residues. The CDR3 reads CASSFGGSNSPLHF. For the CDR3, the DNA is TGTGCCAGCAGTTTCGGGGGATCTAATTCACCCCTCCACTTT.

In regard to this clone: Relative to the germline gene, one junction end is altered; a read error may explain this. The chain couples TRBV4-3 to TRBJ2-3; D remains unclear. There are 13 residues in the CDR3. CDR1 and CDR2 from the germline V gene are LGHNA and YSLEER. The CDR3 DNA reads TGCGCCAGCAGCCAAGATAGAACAGTTACGCAGTATTTT. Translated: CASSQDRTVTQYF.

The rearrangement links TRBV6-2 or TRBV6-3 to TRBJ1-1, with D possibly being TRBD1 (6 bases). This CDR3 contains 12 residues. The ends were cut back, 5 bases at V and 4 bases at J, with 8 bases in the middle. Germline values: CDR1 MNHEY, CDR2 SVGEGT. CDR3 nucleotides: TGTGCCAGCAGTCAGGGGTCCACTGAAGCTTTCTTT. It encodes CASSQGSTEAFF.

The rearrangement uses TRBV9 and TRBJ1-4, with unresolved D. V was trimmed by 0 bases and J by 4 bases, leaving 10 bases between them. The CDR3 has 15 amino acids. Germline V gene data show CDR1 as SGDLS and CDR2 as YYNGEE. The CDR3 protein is CASSVGGGFNEKLFF. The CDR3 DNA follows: TGTGCCAGCAGCGTAGGTGGAGGGTTTAATGAAAAACTGTTTTTT.

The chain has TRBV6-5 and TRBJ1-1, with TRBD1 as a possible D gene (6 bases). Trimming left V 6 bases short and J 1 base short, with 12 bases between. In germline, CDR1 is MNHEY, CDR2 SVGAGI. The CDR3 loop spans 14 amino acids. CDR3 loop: CASSRDNQNTEAFF. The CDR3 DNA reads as TGTGCCAGCAGCCGGGACAACCAGAACACTGAAGCTTTCTTT.

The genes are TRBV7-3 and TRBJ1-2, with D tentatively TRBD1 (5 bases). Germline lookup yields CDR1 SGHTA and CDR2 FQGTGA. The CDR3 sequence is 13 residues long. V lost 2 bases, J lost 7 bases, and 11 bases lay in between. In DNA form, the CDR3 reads TGTGCCAGCAGCTTAGGCGTGGGGGGTGGCTACACCTTC. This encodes CASSLGVGGGYTF.

CDR3 in amino acids: CASSGRDLAGYTF. CDR3 in DNA: TGTGCCAGCAGTGGGAGGGACTTGGCCGGCTACACCTTC. The chain combines TRBV2 with TRBJ1-2; tentatively, D is TRBD1 (5 bases). Germline values: CDR1 SNHLY, CDR2 FYNNEI. The V and J ends lost 4 bases and 8 bases respectively, with 14 bases between them. The CDR3 extends over 13 amino acids.

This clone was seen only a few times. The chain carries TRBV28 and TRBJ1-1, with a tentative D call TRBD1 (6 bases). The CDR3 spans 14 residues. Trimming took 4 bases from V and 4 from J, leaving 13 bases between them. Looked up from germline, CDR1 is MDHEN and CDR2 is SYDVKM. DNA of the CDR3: TGTGCCAGCAGTTCCAATACAGGGATCACTGAAGCTTTCTTT. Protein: CASSSNTGITEAFF. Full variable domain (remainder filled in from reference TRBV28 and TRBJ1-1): DVKVTQSSRYLVKRTGEKVFLECVQDMDHENMFWYRQDPGLGLRLIYFSYDVKMKEKGDIPEGYSVSREKKERFSLILESASTNQTSMYLCASSSNTGITEAFFGQGTRLTVV.

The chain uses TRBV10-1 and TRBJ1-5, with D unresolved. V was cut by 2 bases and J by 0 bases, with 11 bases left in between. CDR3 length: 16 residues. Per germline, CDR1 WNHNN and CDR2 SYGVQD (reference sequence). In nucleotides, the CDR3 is TGCGCCAGCAGTGAGGGGAGGGTTTATAGCAATCAGCCCCAGCATTTT. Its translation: CASSEGRVYSNQPQHF.

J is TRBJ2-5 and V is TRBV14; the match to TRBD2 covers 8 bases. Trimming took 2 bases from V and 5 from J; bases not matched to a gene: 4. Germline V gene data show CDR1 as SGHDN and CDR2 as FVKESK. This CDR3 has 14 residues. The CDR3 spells CASSQRAGDETQYF. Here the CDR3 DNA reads TGTGCCAGCAGCCAAAGAGCGGGAGATGAGACCCAGTACTTC.

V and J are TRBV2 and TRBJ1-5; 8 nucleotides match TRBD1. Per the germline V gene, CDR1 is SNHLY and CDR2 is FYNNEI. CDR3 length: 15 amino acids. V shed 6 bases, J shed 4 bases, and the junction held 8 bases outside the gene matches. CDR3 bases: TGTGCCAGCAGGCAAAGGGGACAGGAAAATCAGCCCCAGCATTTT. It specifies CASRQRGQENQPQHF.